The present entry profiles one T cell receptor beta chain with its context. Its target is not known. The data derive from a study of post-analysis software for immune sequencing data. Whole-study findings and limits: F measure showed strong co-clustering of same-batch samples. Significantly lower normalized Chao1 diversity was found in patients with multiple sclerosis relative to controls.

cDNA libraries of TCR beta carried unique molecular identifiers. TCRdb re-called the PCR reads through MiXCR, storing one row per CDR3 protein. The sample contains about 260,000 distinct CDR3 sequences, about 38% of which appear only once. The receptor's source is a girl aged 5-17 years with multiple sclerosis. The sample comprised blood.

The CDR3 DNA reads as TGCAGCGTTGAAGACCTTTCTTCTAACTATGGCTACACCTTC. Protein: CSVEDLSSNYGYTF. The chain has TRBV29-1 and TRBJ1-2; D remains unclear. V lost 0 bases and J lost 0, with 8 bases in between. From germline, CDR1 is SQVTM and CDR2 ANQGSEA. CDR3 length: 14 residues.